This TCR beta chain appears in the sequencing data of a study of T cell responses to AZD1222 COVID-19 vaccine. Here immunoSEQ multiplex PCR was the method, and the copy in TCRdb shows in-frame clones only, minus some. The sample lists some 150,000 clones; more than 70% were seen once. With respect to this clone: Antigen: not known.

The CDR3 has 14 residues. Between the trimmed V and J ends, which lost 5 bases and 7 bases, there was a span of 21 bases. Per germline, CDR1 GTSNPN and CDR2 SVGIG (reference sequence). General observations from the study: The study reported that nearly half of spike-specific TCRs target unmutated variant regions. With two AZD1222 doses given, Spike-specific TCR breadth and depth both rose. Females outnumbered males among donors, who were mostly white British; clonal diversity was possibly underestimated. Dominant at 160-218 and 743-854, vaccine-associated CD4 TCRs also spanned spike.

The receptor was isolated from an adult who received the AZD1222 COVID-19 vaccine. This specimen was peripheral blood, taken 28 days after the second AZD1222 dose. The chain uses TRBV30 and TRBJ2-7, with D possibly matching TRBD2 (7 bases). CDR3 loop: CAWGRGRALEEQYF. The CDR3 DNA reads TGTGCCTGGGGGAGGGGGAGGGCCCTCGAAGAGCAGTACTTC.